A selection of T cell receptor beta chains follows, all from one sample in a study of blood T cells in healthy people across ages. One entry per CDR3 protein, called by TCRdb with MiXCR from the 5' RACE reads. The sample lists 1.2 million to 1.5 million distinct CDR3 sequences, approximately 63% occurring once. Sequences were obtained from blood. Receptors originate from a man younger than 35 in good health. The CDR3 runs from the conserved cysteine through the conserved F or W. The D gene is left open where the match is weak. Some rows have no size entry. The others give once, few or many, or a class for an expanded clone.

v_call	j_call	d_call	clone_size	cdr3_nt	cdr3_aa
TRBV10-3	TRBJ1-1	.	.	TGTGCCATCAAGGAGTTAGAGGGGGCTGAAGCTTTCTTT	CAIKELEGAEAFF
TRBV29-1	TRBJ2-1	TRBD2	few	TGCAGCGTCCCCCGGACTAGCGGGAGGAACAATGAGCAGTTCTTC	CSVPRTSGRNNEQFF
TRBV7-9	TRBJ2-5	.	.	TGTGCCAGCAGCTCTGCCAAAGAGACCCAGTACTTC	CASSSAKETQYF
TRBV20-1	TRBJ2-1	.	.	TGCAGTGCCCCCCTTAGGGGGACGCTCATTTACAATGAGCAGTTCTTC	CSAPLRGTLIYNEQFF
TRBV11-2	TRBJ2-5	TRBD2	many	TGTGCCAGCAGCCCCACGCGGGGGGGACAGGAGACCCAGTACTTC	CASSPTRGGQETQYF
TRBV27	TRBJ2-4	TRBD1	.	TGTGCCAGCAGTTGGGGACAGGATGGTAAAGATTGTTTGGAGCAGTACTTC	CASSWGQDGKDCLEQYF
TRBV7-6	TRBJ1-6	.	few	TGTGCCAGCAGCTTATCGGACGGCTATAATTCACCCCTCCACTTT	CASSLSDGYNSPLHF
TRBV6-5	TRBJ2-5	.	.	TGTGCCAGCAGTTACTCCCAGTCGGTGGAGACCCAGTACTTC	CASSYSQSVETQYF
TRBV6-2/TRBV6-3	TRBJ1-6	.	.	TGTGCCAGCAGTTCCTTGGTGGGATTTCGGTCACCCCTCCACTTT	CASSSLVGFRSPLHF
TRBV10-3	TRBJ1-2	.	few	TGTGCCATCAGTAGTCCTAACTATGGCTACACCTTC	CAISSPNYGYTF
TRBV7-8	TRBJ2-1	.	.	TGTGCCAGCAGCCGAGGTGGGACCCCGTTCTTC	CASSRGGTPFF
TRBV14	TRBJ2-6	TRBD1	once	TGTGCCAGCAGCCAAGTAGCCGGGACAGCCTCTGGGGCCAACGTCCTGACTTTC	CASSQVAGTASGANVLTF
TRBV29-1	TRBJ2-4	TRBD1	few	TGCAGCGGCTTGACAGGGGGCTGGAACATTCAGTACTTC	CSGLTGGWNIQYF
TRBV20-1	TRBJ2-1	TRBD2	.	TGCAGTGCTTCTGGACTAGCGGAGACTTACAATGAGCAGTTCTTC	CSASGLAETYNEQFF
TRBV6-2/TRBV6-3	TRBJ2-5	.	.	TGTGCCAGCAGTAAAACGGGCCCTACGGGGGAGACCCAGTACTTC	CASSKTGPTGETQYF
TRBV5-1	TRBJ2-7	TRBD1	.	TGCGCCAGCGGGACAGGGAAAAAGGAGGACGAGCAGTACTTC	CASGTGKKEDEQYF
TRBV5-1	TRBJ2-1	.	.	TGCGCCAGCAGAGAGCAAGCGGATATAGGTGAGCAGTTCTTC	CASREQADIGEQFF
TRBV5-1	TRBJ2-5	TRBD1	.	TGCGCCAGCAGCGTGGGGACAGGCGGTAAAGAGACCCAGTACTTC	CASSVGTGGKETQYF
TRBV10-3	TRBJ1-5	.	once	TGTGCCATCAAGGGGGACCTATTAAGCAATCAGCCCCAGCATTTT	CAIKGDLLSNQPQHF
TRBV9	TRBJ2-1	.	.	TGTGCCAGCAGCGTAACTATGGGGGGGCTCGGGAATGAGCAGTTCTTC	CASSVTMGGLGNEQFF
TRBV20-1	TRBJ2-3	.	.	TGCAGTGCGGAGGACAGACTCACAGATACGCAGTATTTT	CSAEDRLTDTQYF
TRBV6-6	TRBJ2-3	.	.	TGTGCCAGCAGTAGGGGGGGACGCACAGATACGCAGTATTTT	CASSRGGRTDTQYF
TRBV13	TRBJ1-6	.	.	TGTGCCAGCACCGGTGATGGTTCACCCCTCCACTTT	CASTGDGSPLHF
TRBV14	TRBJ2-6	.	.	TGTGCCAGCAGCCAAGTCACAGGAGCCGGGGCCAACGTCCTGACTTTC	CASSQVTGAGANVLTF
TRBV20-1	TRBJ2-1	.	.	TGCAGTGGGAACACAGCGACCAAAAGGTACAATGAGCAGTTCTTC	CSGNTATKRYNEQFF
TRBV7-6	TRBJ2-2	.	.	TGTGCCAGCAGCTTGGGGGAATACACCGGGGAGCTGTTTTTT	CASSLGEYTGELFF
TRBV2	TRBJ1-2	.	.	TGTGCCAGTGAGCTACAGGGCTATGGCTACACCTTC	CASELQGYGYTF